A single sample gave rise to the 4 T cell receptor beta chains below, sequenced in a study of T cells in tuberculosis. Sample time point: new active TB diagnosis, blood taken before or within 7 days of starting treatment. Measured with immunoSEQ multiplex PCR; TCRdb has only the in-frame clones, and not every one. Of approximately 49,000 clones listed, roughly 95% are singletons. Source: PBMCs, taken at tuberculosis diagnosis. The receptors come from an adult with tuberculosis.

With respect to this clone: One end of the junction is discordant with germline, which a read error may explain. Different DNA sequences within this sample yield the same CDR3. CDR3 amino acids: CASSLLAGGWHDSGANVLTF. Written as DNA, the CDR3 is TGTGCCAGCAGTTTATTAGCGGGGGGGTGGCACGACTCTGGGGCCAACGTCTTGACTTTC. V gene TRBV27 combines with J gene TRBJ2-6; TRBD2 matches at 11 bases. CDR1 is MNHEY, CDR2 SMNVEV, per germline (reference sequence). The CDR3 sequence is 20 residues long.

The chain couples TRBV5-4 to TRBJ2-5, with 7 bases matching TRBD1. The CDR3 is made up of 17 amino acids. The germline V gene encodes CDR1 SGHNT and CDR2 YYREEE (reference sequence). Trimming took 4 bases from V and 6 from J; bases not matched to a gene: 18. The DNA of the CDR3 is TGTGCCAGCAGCCCAGGGACAGCCCTCTCGAGCAAGAAGACCCAGTACTTC. The encoded protein is CASSPGTALSSKKTQYF.

The gene calls are TRBV2 and TRBJ1-1, with 11 nucleotides matching TRBD1. CDR3 length: 13 residues. Losses at the gene ends were 6 bases for V and 6 bases for J; bases not matched to a gene: 3. Germline V gene data show CDR1 as SNHLY and CDR2 as FYNNEI. Written as DNA, the CDR3 is TGTGCCAGCAGCGGACAGGGGGCCCCTGAAGCTTTCTTT. This gives the protein CASSGQGAPEAFF.

V usage is TRBV2 and J usage is TRBJ2-1; the match to TRBD2 covers 11 bases. Germline values: CDR1 SNHLY, CDR2 FYNNEI. The CDR3 spans 16 residues. V lost 9 bases and J lost 4; bases outside the gene matches: 11. The CDR3 reads CASRSRASGRYNEQFF. For the CDR3, the DNA is TGTGCCAGTCGGTCCCGGGCTAGCGGGAGGTACAATGAGCAGTTCTTC.